This note documents a single T cell receptor (beta chain) sequence. The sample belongs to a study of regulatory T cells in long-lasting Graves disease. The V and J ends lost 1 base and 3 bases, in that order; junction bases with no gene match: 8. This CDR3 is built from 17 residues. Germline V gene sequence: CDR1 SGHNT, CDR2 YYREEE (reference sequence). PBMCs were the source of the RNA used for TCR sequencing. Graves' disease diagnoses used American Thyroid Association guidelines. Patients hailed from an endocrinology department in Xi'an, China. In TCRdb, the reads were re-called with MiXCR into one record per CDR3 protein. The repertoire holds about a thousand distinct CDR3 sequences, with 87% as singletons.

The V and J genes are TRBV5-4 and TRBJ2-3; the match to TRBD2 covers 10 bases. The clonotype originates from a man aged 30 to 39 with Graves disease. Source: peripheral blood mononuclear cells (PBMCs), taken with antithyroid drug treatment, in newly diagnosed or persistent Graves disease (not recorded which). The CDR3 coding sequence is TGTGCCAGCAGCTTGTTGTCTAGCGGGAGAAGGACAGATACGCAGTATTTT. This codes for CASSLLSSGRRTDTQYF.